This T cell receptor (beta chain) emerged from a study of blood T cell repertoires in COVID-19. For the study at large: Some COVID-19 samples were acute and others convalescent; all came from the United States, Italy and Spain.

How the authors handled the data: Amplification with reference gene primers provided the estimates of nucleated cell counts. Clones were read by immunoSEQ multiplex PCR, and TCRdb kept only the in-frame ones, dropping some. V, J and clone size reflect that table, while D and trimming were determined from the DNA. There are fewer than 50,000 clones in the sample; around 79% occur only once, and roughly 25% lies in the top ten. CDR3 length equals 18 residues. Trimming cost V 6 bases and J 4 bases; bases outside gene matches: 17. Germline assignment: CDR1 MDHEN and CDR2 SYDVKM. This clonotype originated in a man aged 65-85 years with acute or convalescent COVID-19. This chain uses TRBV28 with TRBJ2-1; 8 nucleotides match TRBD1. Input material: peripheral blood. The CDR3 nucleotides are TGTGCCAGCAGCACAATTACGTATGACAGGGGACGATACAATGAGCAGTTCTTC. This translates into CASSTITYDRGRYNEQFF.